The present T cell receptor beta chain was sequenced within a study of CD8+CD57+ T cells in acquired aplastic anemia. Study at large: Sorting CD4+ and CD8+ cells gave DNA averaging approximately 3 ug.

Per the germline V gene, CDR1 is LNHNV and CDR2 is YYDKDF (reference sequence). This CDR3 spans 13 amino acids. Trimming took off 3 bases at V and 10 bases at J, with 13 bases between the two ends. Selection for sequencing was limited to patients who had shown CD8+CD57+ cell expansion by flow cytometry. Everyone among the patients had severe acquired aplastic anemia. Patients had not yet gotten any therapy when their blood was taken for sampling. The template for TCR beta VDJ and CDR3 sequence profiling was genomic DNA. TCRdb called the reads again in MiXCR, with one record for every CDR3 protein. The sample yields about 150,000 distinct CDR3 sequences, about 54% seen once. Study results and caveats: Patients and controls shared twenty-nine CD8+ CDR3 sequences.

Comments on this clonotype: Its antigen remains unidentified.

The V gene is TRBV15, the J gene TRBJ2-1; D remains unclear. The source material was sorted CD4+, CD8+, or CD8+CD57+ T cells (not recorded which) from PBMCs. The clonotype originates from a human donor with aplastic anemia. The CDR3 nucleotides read TGTGCCACCAGCAGTCTACTTTCGAGGGAGCAGTTCTTC. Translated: CATSSLLSREQFF.